The sample holds one count of the clone carrying this T cell receptor beta chain. Assay used: immunoSEQ multiplex PCR; TCRdb lists only in-frame clones, some missing. This table holds some 66,000 clones, about 83% found once. The data derive from a study of neoadjuvant anti-PD-1 for oral cavity cancer. Germline CDR1 and CDR2: MNHEY and SMNVEV (reference sequence). There are 16 residues in the CDR3. V shed 6 bases and J shed 7 bases, with 21 bases lying between them. The chain couples TRBV27 to TRBJ1-4, with TRBD1 as a possible D gene (5 bases). Sequences were derived from PBMCs, sampled before nivolumab (anti-PD-1) treatment. The sequence was obtained from a person between 40 and 79 years old with oral cavity squamous cell carcinoma. The CDR3 nucleotides are TGTGCCAGCAGGCGGGGCGACAGTACGGGTACTGAAAAACTGTTTTTT. Translated: CASRRGDSTGTEKLFF.